This T cell receptor beta chain was identified during a study of T cells in Graves' hyperthyroidism and ophthalmopathy. Study-level results: Most expanded thyroid clonotypes above 0.001 also appeared in blood.

The germline V gene has CDR1 MDHEN and CDR2 SYDVKM. The CDR3 spans 15 residues. V lost 4 bases, J lost 5 bases, and 12 bases lay in between. This clonotype appeared many times. Its antigen is not identified. RNA transcripts yielded amplified TCR beta CDR3 regions. RT-PCR in the first round (using the HTBI primer set) targeted the TCR CDR3. TCRdb reprocessed the multiplex PCR reads via MiXCR and lists one record per CDR3 protein. The sample comprises 150,000 to 200,000 distinct CDR3 sequences, around 8.9% of which are singletons, and more than 20% rests with the top ten. The chain has TRBV28 and TRBJ1-6, with D uncertain. Sample: blood. The source is a woman aged 18-30 years with Graves' hyperthyroidism that later progressed to Graves' ophthalmopathy. The CDR3, as DNA: TGTGCCAGCAGTTCCCCGACGGGAAATAATTCACCCCTCCACTTT. Translation: CASSSPTGNNSPLHF.